This T cell receptor (beta chain) is from a study of T-cell memory formation after mild COVID-19. The V and J ends lost 1 base and 3 bases respectively, with 15 bases between them. Per the germline V gene, CDR1 is DFQATT and CDR2 is SNEGSKA (reference sequence). CDR3 size: 15 residues. TCRdb reprocessed the 5' RACE reads via MiXCR and lists one record per CDR3 protein. The repertoire holds 270,000 or so distinct CDR3 sequences, over 15% seen once, with around 21% in the top ten. The source is a man younger than 35 who had mild COVID-19 (a few samples of this study predate the infection). Cell type and time point are not known. The J gene is TRBJ1-1, the V gene TRBV20-1; tentative D call: TRBD1 (5 bases). The specimen was PBMCs or a T cell subset sorted from them (not recorded which). In nucleotides, the CDR3 is TGCAGTGCTAGAGGGTACGGAGGGACGGACACTGAAGCTTTCTTT. It translates to CSARGYGGTDTEAFF.